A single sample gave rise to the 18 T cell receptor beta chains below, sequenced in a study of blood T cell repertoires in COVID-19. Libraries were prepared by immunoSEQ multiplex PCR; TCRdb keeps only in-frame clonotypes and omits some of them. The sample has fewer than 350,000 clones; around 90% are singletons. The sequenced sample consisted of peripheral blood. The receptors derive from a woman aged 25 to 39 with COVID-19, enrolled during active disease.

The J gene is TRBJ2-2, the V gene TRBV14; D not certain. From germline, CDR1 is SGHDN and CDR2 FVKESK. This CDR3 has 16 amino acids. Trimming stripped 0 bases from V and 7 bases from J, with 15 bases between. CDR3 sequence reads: CASSQDFARRGGELFF. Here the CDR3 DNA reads TGTGCCAGCAGCCAAGATTTCGCTAGAAGAGGCGGGGAGCTGTTTTTT.

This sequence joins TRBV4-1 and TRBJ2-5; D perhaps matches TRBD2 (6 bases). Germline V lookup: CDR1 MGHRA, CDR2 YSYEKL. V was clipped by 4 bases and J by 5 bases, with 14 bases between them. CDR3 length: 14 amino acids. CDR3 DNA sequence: TGCGCCAGCAGCCTCGATCTGGGGAGGGAGACCCAGTACTTC. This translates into CASSLDLGRETQYF.

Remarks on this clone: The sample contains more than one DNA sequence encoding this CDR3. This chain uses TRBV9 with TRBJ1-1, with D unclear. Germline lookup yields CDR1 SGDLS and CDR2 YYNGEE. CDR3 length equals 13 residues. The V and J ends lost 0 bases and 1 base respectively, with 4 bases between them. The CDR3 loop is CASSVAGNTEAFF. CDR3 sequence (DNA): TGTGCCAGCAGCGTAGCAGGGAACACTGAAGCTTTCTTT.

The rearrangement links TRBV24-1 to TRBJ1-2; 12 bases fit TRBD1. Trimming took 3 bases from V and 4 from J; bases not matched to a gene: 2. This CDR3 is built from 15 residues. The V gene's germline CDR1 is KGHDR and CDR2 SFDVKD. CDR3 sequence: CATSDPGQGAYGYTF. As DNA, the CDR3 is TGTGCCACCAGTGATCCGGGACAGGGGGCCTATGGCTACACCTTC.

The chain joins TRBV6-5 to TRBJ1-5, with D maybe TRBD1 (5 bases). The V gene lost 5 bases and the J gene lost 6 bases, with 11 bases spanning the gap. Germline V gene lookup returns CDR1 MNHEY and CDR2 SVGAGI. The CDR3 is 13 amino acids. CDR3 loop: CASSRGVGQPQHF. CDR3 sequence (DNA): TGTGCCAGCAGTAGGGGCGTGGGTCAGCCCCAGCATTTT.

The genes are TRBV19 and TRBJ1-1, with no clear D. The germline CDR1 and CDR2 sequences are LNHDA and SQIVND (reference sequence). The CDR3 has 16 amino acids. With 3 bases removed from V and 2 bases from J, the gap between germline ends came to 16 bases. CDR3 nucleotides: TGTGCCAGTAGTATTGGTGTGGGCAGGTTCAACACTGAAGCTTTCTTT. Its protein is CASSIGVGRFNTEAFF. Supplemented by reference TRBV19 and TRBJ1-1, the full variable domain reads DGGITQSPKYLFRKEGQNVTLSCEQNLNHDAMYWYRQDPGQGLRLIYYSQIVNDFQKGDIAEGYSVSREKKESFPLTVTSAQKNPTAFYLCASSIGVGRFNTEAFFGQGTRLTVV.

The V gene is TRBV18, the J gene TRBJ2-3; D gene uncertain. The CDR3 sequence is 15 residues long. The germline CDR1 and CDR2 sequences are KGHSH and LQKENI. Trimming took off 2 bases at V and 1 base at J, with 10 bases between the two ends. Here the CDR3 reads CASSPGPPGTDTQYF. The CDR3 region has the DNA TGTGCCAGCTCACCAGGCCCACCAGGCACAGATACGCAGTATTTT.

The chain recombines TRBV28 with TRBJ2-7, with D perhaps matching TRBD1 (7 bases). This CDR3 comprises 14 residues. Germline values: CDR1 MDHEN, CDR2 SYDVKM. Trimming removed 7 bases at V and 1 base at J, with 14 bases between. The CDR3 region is CASIETGRSYEQYF. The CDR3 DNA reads TGTGCCAGCATCGAGACAGGGAGGTCCTACGAGCAGTACTTC. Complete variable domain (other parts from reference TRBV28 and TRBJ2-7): DVKVTQSSRYLVKRTGEKVFLECVQDMDHENMFWYRQDPGLGLRLIYFSYDVKMKEKGDIPEGYSVSREKKERFSLILESASTNQTSMYLCASIETGRSYEQYFGPGTRLTVT.

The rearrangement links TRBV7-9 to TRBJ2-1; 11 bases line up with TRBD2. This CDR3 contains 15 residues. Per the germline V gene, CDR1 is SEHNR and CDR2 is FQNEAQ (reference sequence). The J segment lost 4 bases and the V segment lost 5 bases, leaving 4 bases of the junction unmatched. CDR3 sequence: CASSRTSGYYNEQFF. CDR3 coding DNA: TGTGCCAGCAGCCGGACTAGCGGGTATTACAATGAGCAGTTCTTC. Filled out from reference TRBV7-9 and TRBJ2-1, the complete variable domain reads DTGVSQNPRHKITKRGQNVTFRCDPISEHNRLYWYRQTLGQGPEFLTYFQNEAQLEKSRLLSDRFSAERPKGSFSTLEIQRTEQGDSAMYLCASSRTSGYYNEQFFGPGTRLTVL.

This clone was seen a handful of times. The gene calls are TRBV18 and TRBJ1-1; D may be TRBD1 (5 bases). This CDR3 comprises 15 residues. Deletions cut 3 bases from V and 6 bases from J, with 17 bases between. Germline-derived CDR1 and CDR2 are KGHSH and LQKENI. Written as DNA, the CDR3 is TGTGCCAGCTCACCTCAGGCGATGGGGCTCGCTGAAGCTTTCTTT. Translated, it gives CASSPQAMGLAEAFF.

The CDR3 sequence: CASSQGSIAISVDQPQHF. CDR3 DNA: TGCGCCAGCAGCCAAGGGTCTATAGCAATCAGCGTGGATCAGCCCCAGCATTTT. The chain links TRBV4-1 to TRBJ1-5; D remains ambiguous. The CDR3 runs to 18 residues. V was shortened by 1 base and J by 5 bases, with 21 bases between the two germline ends. Per the germline V gene, CDR1 is MGHRA and CDR2 is YSYEKL.

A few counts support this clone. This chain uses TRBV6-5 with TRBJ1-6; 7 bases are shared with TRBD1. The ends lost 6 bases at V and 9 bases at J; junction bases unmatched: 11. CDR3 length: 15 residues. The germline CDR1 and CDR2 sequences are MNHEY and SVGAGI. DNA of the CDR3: TGTGCCAGCAGCAATTTCCCGGGACAGAGTTCACCCCTCCACTTT. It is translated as CASSNFPGQSSPLHF.

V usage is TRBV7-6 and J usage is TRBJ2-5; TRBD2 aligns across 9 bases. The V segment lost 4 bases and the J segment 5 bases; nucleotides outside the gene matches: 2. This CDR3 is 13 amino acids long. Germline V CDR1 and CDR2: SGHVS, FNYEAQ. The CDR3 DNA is TGTGCCAGCAGCTCTAGCGGGACGGAGACCCAGTACTTC. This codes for CASSSSGTETQYF. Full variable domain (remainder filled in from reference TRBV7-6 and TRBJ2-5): GAGVSQSPRYKVTKRGQDVALRCDPISGHVSLYWYRQALGQGPEFLTYFNYEAQQDKSGLPNDRFSAERPEGSISTLTIQRTEQRDSAMYRCASSSSGTETQYFGPGTRLLVL.

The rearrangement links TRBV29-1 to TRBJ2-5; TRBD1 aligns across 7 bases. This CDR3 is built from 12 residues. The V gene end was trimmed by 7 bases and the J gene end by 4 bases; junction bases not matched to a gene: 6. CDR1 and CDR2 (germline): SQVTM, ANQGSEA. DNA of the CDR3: TGCAGCGCCCGACAGGGTCCAGAGACCCAGTACTTC. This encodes CSARQGPETQYF.

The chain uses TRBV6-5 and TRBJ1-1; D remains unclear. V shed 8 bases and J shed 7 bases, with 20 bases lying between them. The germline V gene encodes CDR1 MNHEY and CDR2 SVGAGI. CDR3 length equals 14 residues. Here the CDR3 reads CASPPGGPVGEAFF. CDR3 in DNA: TGTGCCAGCCCCCCAGGCGGGCCCGTGGGTGAAGCTTTCTTT.

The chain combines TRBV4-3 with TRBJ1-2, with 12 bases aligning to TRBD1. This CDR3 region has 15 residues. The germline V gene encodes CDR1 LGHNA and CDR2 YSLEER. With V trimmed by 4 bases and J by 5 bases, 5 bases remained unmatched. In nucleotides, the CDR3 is TGCGCCAGCAGCCCGGGGACAGGGGGCTCGTATGGCTACACCTTC. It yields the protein CASSPGTGGSYGYTF.

The CDR3 spells CASSWGRGNQPQHF. The CDR3, as DNA: TGTGCCAGCAGTTGGGGGAGGGGAAATCAGCCCCAGCATTTT. The chain uses TRBV28 and TRBJ1-5; D might be TRBD1 (5 bases). Trimming shortened V by 4 bases and J by 4 bases, and 11 bases separated the two germline ends. CDR1 is MDHEN and CDR2 is SYDVKM in the germline V gene. The CDR3 runs to 14 residues.

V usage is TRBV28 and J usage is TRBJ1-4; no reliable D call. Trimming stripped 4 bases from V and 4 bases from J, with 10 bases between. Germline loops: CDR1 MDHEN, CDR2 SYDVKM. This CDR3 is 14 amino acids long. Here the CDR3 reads CASSSRGGNEKLFF. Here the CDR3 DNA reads TGTGCCAGCAGTTCCCGGGGAGGTAATGAAAAACTGTTTTTT.